This TCR beta chain was identified in a study of identical twins. Every one of the donors was a healthy Caucasian. TCRdb passed the 5' RACE reads through MiXCR, listing each CDR3 protein once. This sample has fewer than 550,000 distinct CDR3 sequences, with approximately 16% found just once. With 3 bases removed from V and 1 base from J, the gap between germline ends came to 7 bases. This CDR3 comprises 14 residues. This clonotype was seen only a few times. Its antigen is currently unknown. Study-wide findings and caveats: Insertions were fewer in abundant cord blood beta clonotypes, whereas memory repertoires showed none of this pattern.

These data are also associated with another study on yellow fever vaccine responses in identical twins.

The rearrangement links TRBV12-3 or TRBV12-4 to TRBJ2-1; D uncertain. Sequencing was carried out using CD4+ T cells sorted from blood. This receptor was identified in a woman younger than 35 in good health. CDR3: CASSFGQSYNEQFF. The CDR3, as DNA: TGTGCCAGCAGTTTTGGGCAGTCCTACAATGAGCAGTTCTTC.